These 15 T cell receptor beta chains were all obtained from the same sample, sequenced in a study of blood T cells in healthy people across ages. A second PCR, run for about 7 to 11 cycles, used a sample-barcoded 5' primer plus a J-beta primer mix. TCRdb independently ran MiXCR on the 5' RACE reads; one entry per CDR3 protein. The sample lists more than 1,000,000 distinct CDR3 sequences, 20% to 25% occurring once. The sample was also reused in another study, on T cells of mothers and their children.

The sequencing input was blood. The receptors shown here come from a girl aged 2 to 9 in good health.

The chain carries TRBV29-1 and TRBJ1-2; tentative D call: TRBD1 (6 bases). The germline gives CDR1 SQVTM, CDR2 ANQGSEA. Trimming pared 4 bases from V and 4 bases from J, leaving 16 bases between. This CDR3 has 14 amino acids. Here the CDR3 DNA reads TGCAGCGTTGGGGACCCAGGACAGTTCTATGGCTACACCTTC. As protein: CSVGDPGQFYGYTF.

The chain employs TRBV7-2 and TRBJ2-3; D is undetermined. CDR1 and CDR2 from the germline V gene are SGHTA and FQGNSA. This CDR3 comprises 13 residues. V was clipped by 7 bases and J by 5 bases, with 13 bases between them. This CDR3 is CASTPWIIDTQYF. Written as DNA, the CDR3 is TGTGCCAGCACCCCTTGGATTATAGATACGCAGTATTTT.

This clonotype has only a few counts. V and J are TRBV27 and TRBJ2-5, with no clear D. Trimming took 6 bases from V and 1 from J, leaving 18 bases between them. The CDR3 is 16 residues long. Looked up from germline, CDR1 is MNHEY and CDR2 is SMNVEV (reference sequence). The CDR3 here is CASRPLSREIQETQYF. The DNA of the CDR3 is TGTGCCAGCAGGCCCCTAAGCCGAGAGATCCAAGAGACCCAGTACTTC.

The chain combines TRBV7-3 with TRBJ1-1; D gene unclear. With 8 bases removed from V and 6 bases from J, the gap between germline ends came to 16 bases. There are 13 residues in the CDR3. The germline V gene has CDR1 SGHTA and CDR2 FQGTGA. The CDR3, as DNA: TGTGCCAGCTCATCCGGGCTCGGCGCTGAAGCTTTCTTT. As protein: CASSSGLGAEAFF.

The chain has TRBV29-1 and TRBJ1-1; D ambiguous. CDR1 is SQVTM, CDR2 ANQGSEA, per germline. Between the trimmed V and J ends, which lost 6 bases and 0 bases, there was a span of 14 bases. This CDR3 is built from 14 residues. CDR3 sequence reads: CSVITAEMNTEAFF. The CDR3 DNA reads as TGCAGCGTAATAACAGCCGAGATGAACACTGAAGCTTTCTTT.

The V and J genes are TRBV5-5 and TRBJ1-1; weak D call: TRBD1 (6 bases). V lost 4 bases and J 8 bases, leaving 15 bases between the germline ends. Per the germline V gene, CDR1 is SGHKS and CDR2 is YYEKEE (reference sequence). The CDR3 is made up of 13 amino acids. CDR3 nucleotide sequence: TGTGCCAGCAGCCTACAGGGAACGGGCGAAGCTTTCTTT. The encoded protein is CASSLQGTGEAFF.

The rearrangement uses TRBV9 and TRBJ1-3; possible D gene TRBD1, 5 bases. In germline, CDR1 is SGDLS, CDR2 YYNGEE. The CDR3 extends over 14 amino acids. V was clipped by 2 bases and J by 2 bases, with 8 bases between them. The CDR3 region is CASSVGTAGNTIYF. In DNA, the CDR3 is TGTGCCAGCAGCGTCGGGACGGCTGGAAACACCATATATTTT.

The chain is built from TRBV7-9 and TRBJ1-1; possible D gene TRBD1, 6 bases. Trimming took 4 bases from V and 5 from J, leaving 11 bases between them. The CDR3 consists of 13 residues. Germline assignment: CDR1 SEHNR and CDR2 FQNEAQ (reference sequence). The chain's CDR3 is CASSSAGQTEAFF. The CDR3 DNA is TGTGCCAGCAGCTCAGCAGGACAGACTGAAGCTTTCTTT.

The chain combines TRBV6-5 with TRBJ1-2, with TRBD1 identical over 7 bases. This CDR3 contains 14 residues. The germline V gene encodes CDR1 MNHEY and CDR2 SVGAGI. The V gene end was trimmed by 0 bases and the J gene end by 4 bases; junction bases not matched to a gene: 2. The CDR3 DNA reads as TGTGCCAGCAGTTACTCCGGGACAGTCTATGGCTACACCTTC. Translation gives CASSYSGTVYGYTF.

Of note for this clonotype: An end of the junction differs from the germline gene, which may be a read error. The gene calls are TRBV5-6 and TRBJ2-7; the D call may be TRBD1 or TRBD2 (6 bases each). Looked up from germline, CDR1 is SGHDT and CDR2 is YYEEEE. This CDR3 region has 14 residues. In DNA form, the CDR3 reads TGTGCCAGCTGCTTCGGAGGGGGGAGCAACGAGCAGTACTTC. Translated: CASCFGGGSNEQYF.

The rearrangement links TRBV10-3 to TRBJ2-6, with 7 bases fitting TRBD1. The germline V gene has CDR1 ENHRY and CDR2 SYGVKD. J lost 0 bases, V lost 9 bases, and 17 bases had no gene match. There are 19 residues in the CDR3. The CDR3 nucleotides are TGTGCCATAGGGGGCGCCCGGGACACTGACACCTCTGGGGCCAACGTCCTGACTTTC. It yields the protein CAIGGARDTDTSGANVLTF.

Note on this clonotype: One junction end disagrees with the germline gene, perhaps due to a read error. The V call is TRBV9, the J call TRBJ2-2; D is undetermined. Germline CDR1 reads SGDLS; CDR2 reads YYNGEE. This CDR3 region has 17 residues. The CDR3 nucleotides read TGTGTCAGCAGCGCCTCAAAAGAACTACAGTACACCGGGGAGCTGTTTTTT. Its translation is CVSSASKELQYTGELFF.

The chain recombines TRBV12-3 or TRBV12-4 with TRBJ2-7; unclear D gene. V lost 6 bases, J lost 5 bases, and 11 bases lay in between. The CDR3 runs 12 residues. The CDR3 nucleotides are TGTGCCAGCAGCTTTAGAGTAGACGAGCAGTACTTC. Translation gives CASSFRVDEQYF.

The CDR3 DNA is TGCAGTGCTAGGACAGACCACACCGGGGAGCTGTTTTTT. Protein sequence: CSARTDHTGELFF. The V and J genes are TRBV20-1 and TRBJ2-2; maybe TRBD1 (5 bases). Trimming cost V 3 bases and J 3 bases, with 8 bases left between them. CDR3 length equals 13 residues. From germline, CDR1 is DFQATT and CDR2 SNEGSKA (reference sequence).

The chain joins TRBV20-1 to TRBJ1-4, with 7 bases identical to TRBD1. The CDR3 sequence is 14 residues long. V was clipped by 6 bases and J by 10 bases; unmatched bases: 14. Germline V CDR1 and CDR2: DFQATT, SNEGSKA (reference sequence). The CDR3 loop is CSATRDSPIGKLFF. In nucleotides, the CDR3 is TGCAGTGCCACTAGGGACAGCCCCATTGGAAAACTGTTTTTT.